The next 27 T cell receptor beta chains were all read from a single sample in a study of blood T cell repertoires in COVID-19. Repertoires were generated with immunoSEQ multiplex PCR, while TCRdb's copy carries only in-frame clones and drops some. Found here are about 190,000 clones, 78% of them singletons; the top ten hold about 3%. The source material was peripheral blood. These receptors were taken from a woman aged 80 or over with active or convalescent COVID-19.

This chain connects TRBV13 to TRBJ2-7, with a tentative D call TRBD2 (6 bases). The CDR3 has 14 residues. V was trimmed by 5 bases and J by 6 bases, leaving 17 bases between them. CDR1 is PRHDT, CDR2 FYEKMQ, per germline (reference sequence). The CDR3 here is CASSSDGGASEQYF. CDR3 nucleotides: TGTGCCAGCAGCAGCGACGGGGGAGCTTCCGAGCAGTACTTC.

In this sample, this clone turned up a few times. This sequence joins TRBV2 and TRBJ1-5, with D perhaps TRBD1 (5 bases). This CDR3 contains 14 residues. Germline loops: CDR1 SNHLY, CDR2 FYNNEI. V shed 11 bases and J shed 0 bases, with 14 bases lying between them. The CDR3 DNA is TGTGCCGGCACATCAGGGAATAGCAATCAGCCCCAGCATTTT. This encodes CAGTSGNSNQPQHF.

CDR3 DNA sequence: TGTGCCAGCAGCGTAGCCCCTAGCGGTACAGATACGCAGTATTTT. Amino acid sequence: CASSVAPSGTDTQYF. The rearrangement links TRBV9 to TRBJ2-3, with 7 bases matching TRBD2. Per the germline V gene, CDR1 is SGDLS and CDR2 is YYNGEE. The CDR3 is 15 amino acids. Unmatched junction bases numbered 4, after V lost 0 bases and J lost 3 bases.

The CDR3 here is CASSQTSSYNEQFF. The CDR3 bases are TGTGCCAGTAGTCAAACTAGCTCCTACAATGAGCAGTTCTTC. The chain joins TRBV19 to TRBJ2-1, with TRBD2 as a possible D gene (5 bases). CDR3 length: 14 amino acids. Between the trimmed V and J ends, which lost 5 bases and 0 bases, there was a span of 8 bases. The germline gives CDR1 LNHDA, CDR2 SQIVND (reference sequence).

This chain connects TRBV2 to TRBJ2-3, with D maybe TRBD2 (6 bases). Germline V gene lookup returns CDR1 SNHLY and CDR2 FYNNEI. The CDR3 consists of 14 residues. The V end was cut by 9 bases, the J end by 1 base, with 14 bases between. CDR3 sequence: CASKTGVRTDTQYF. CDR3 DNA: TGTGCCAGTAAAACGGGGGTGCGCACAGATACGCAGTATTTT. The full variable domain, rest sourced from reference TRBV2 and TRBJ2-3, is EPEVTQTPSHQVTQMGQEVILRCVPISNHLYFYWYRQILGQKVEFLVSFYNNEISEKSEIFDDQFSVERPDGSNFTLKIRSTKLEDSAMYFCASKTGVRTDTQYFGPGTRLTVL.

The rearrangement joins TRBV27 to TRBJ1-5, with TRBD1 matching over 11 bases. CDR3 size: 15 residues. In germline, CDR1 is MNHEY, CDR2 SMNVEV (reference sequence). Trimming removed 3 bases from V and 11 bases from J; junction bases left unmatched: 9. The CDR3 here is CASSLVWTGGMTQHF. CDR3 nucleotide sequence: TGTGCCAGCAGTTTGGTATGGACAGGGGGCATGACCCAGCATTTT.

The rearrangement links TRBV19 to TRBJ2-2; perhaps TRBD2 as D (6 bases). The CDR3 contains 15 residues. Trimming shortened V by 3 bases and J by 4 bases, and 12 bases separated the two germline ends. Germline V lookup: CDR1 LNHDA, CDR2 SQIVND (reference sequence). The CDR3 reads CASSMGGLSTGELFF. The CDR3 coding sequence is TGTGCCAGTAGTATGGGGGGACTGTCCACCGGGGAGCTGTTTTTT.

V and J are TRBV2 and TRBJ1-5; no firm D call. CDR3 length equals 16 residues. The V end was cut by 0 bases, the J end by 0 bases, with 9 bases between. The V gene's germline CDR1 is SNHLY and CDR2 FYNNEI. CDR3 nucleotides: TGTGCCAGCAGTGAAGCGCGTGGAGTTAGCAATCAGCCCCAGCATTTT. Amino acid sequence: CASSEARGVSNQPQHF.

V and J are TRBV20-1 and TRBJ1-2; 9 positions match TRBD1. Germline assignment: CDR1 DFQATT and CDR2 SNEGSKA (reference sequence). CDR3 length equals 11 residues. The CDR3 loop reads CRVQGAGGYTF. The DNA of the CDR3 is TGCAGAGTACAGGGGGCAGGTGGCTACACCTTC.

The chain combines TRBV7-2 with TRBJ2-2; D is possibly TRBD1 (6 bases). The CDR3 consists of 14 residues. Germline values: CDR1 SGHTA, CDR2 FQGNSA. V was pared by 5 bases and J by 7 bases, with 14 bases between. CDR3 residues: CASSPQQGIGELFF. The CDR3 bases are TGTGCCAGCAGCCCGCAACAGGGCATCGGGGAGCTGTTTTTT.

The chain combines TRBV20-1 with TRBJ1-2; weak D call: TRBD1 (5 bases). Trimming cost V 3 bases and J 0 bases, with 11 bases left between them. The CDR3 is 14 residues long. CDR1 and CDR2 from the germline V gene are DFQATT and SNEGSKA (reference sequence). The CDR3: CSASQGLPNYGYTF. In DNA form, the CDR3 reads TGCAGTGCTAGTCAGGGCCTACCTAACTATGGCTACACCTTC.

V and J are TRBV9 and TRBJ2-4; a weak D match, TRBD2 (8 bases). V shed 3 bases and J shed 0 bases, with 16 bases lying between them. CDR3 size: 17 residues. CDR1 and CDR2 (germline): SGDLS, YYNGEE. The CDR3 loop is CASSAGGDRIAKNIQYF. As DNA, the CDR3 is TGTGCCAGCAGCGCGGGAGGGGACAGAATAGCCAAAAACATTCAGTACTTC.

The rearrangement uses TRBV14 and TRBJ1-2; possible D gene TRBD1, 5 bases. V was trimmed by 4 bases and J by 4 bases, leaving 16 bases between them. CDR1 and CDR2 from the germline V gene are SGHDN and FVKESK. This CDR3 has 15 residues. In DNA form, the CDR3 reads TGTGCCAGCAGCCGCATGGTGGGGGGGACCTATGGCTACACCTTC. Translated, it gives CASSRMVGGTYGYTF.

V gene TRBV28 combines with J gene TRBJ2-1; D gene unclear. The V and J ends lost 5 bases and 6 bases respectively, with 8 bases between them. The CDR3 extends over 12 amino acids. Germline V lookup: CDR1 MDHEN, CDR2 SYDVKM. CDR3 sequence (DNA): TGTGCCAGCAGTATACCGGGCAATGAGCAGTTCTTC. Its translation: CASSIPGNEQFF. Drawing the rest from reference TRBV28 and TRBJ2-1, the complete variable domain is DVKVTQSSRYLVKRTGEKVFLECVQDMDHENMFWYRQDPGLGLRLIYFSYDVKMKEKGDIPEGYSVSREKKERFSLILESASTNQTSMYLCASSIPGNEQFFGPGTRLTVL.

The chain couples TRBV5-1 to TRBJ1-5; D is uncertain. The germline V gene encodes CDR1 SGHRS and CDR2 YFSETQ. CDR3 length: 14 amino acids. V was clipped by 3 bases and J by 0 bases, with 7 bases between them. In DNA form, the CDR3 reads TGCGCCAGCAGCTGGGGAGATAGCAATCAGCCCCAGCATTTT. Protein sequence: CASSWGDSNQPQHF.

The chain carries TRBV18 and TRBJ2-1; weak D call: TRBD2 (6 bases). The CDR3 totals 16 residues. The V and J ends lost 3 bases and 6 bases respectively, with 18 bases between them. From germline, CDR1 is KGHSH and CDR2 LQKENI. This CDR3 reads CASSPTWRGPANEQFF. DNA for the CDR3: TGTGCCAGCTCACCCACTTGGCGGGGCCCCGCCAATGAGCAGTTCTTC.

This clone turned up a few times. Here the CDR3 reads CASSRSGGYTF. The CDR3 DNA sequence: TGTGCCAGCAGCCGGTCCGGTGGCTACACCTTC. The chain couples TRBV4-2 to TRBJ1-2; unclear D gene. Germline CDR1 and CDR2: LGHNA and YNFKEQ. The V gene lost 4 bases and the J gene lost 7 bases, with 7 bases spanning the gap. The CDR3 totals 11 residues.

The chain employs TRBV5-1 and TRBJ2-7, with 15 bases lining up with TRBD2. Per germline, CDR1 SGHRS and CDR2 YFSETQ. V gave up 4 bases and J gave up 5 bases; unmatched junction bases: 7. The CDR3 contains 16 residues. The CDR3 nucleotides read TGCGCCAGCAGCGGAGGGACTAGCGGGGGGCCCCACGAGCAGTACTTC. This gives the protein CASSGGTSGGPHEQYF.

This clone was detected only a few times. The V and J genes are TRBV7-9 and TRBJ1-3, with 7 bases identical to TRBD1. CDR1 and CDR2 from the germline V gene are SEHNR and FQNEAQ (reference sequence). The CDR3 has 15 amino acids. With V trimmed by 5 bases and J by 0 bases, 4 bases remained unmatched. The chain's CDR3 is CASSRGQSSGNTIYF. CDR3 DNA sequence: TGTGCCAGCAGCCGGGGACAGAGCTCTGGAAACACCATATATTTT.

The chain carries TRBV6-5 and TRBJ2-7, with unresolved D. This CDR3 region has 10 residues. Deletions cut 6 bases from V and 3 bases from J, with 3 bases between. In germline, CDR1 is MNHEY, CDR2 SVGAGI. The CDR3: CASRRYEQYF. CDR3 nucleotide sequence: TGTGCCAGCAGGCGCTACGAGCAGTACTTC.

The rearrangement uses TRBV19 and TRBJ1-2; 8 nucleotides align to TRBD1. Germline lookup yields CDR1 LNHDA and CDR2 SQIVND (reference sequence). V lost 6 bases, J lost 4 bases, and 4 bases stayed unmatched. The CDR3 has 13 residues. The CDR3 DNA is TGTGCCAGTAGACCAGACAGGGGCTATGGCTACACCTTC. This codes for CASRPDRGYGYTF.

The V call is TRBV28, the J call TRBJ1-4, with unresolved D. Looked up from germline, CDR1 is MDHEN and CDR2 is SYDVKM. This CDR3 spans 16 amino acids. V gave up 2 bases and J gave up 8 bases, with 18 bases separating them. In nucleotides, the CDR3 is TGTGCCAGCAGTTTACGTGACTGGGCCGGGAGGGAAAAACTGTTTTTT. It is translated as CASSLRDWAGREKLFF.

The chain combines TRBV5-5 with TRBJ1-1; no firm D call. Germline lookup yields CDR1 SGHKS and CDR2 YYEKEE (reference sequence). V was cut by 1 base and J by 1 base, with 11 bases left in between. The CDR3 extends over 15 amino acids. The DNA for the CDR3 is TGTGCCAGCAGCTTGACATTGTCGGGGAACACTGAAGCTTTCTTT. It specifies CASSLTLSGNTEAFF.

CDR3 region: CASSDGTGIMNYEQYF. The DNA of the CDR3 is TGTGCCAGCAGCGACGGGACAGGGATCATGAACTACGAGCAGTACTTC. The rearrangement uses TRBV7-9 and TRBJ2-7; 9 bases match TRBD1. The CDR3 spans 16 residues. Germline CDR1 is SEHNR and CDR2 is FQNEAQ (reference sequence). The ends lost 5 bases at V and 3 bases at J; junction bases unmatched: 11. Filled out from reference TRBV7-9 and TRBJ2-7, the complete variable domain reads DTGVSQNPRHKITKRGQNVTFRCDPISEHNRLYWYRQTLGQGPEFLTYFQNEAQLEKSRLLSDRFSAERPKGSFSTLEIQRTEQGDSAMYLCASSDGTGIMNYEQYFGPGTRLTVT.

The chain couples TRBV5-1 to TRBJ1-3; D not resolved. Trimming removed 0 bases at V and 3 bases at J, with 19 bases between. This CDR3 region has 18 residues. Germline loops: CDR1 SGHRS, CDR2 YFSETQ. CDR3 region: CASSLGPRGTEGGNTIYF. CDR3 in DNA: TGCGCCAGCAGCTTGGGTCCACGGGGTACGGAAGGTGGAAACACCATATATTTT.

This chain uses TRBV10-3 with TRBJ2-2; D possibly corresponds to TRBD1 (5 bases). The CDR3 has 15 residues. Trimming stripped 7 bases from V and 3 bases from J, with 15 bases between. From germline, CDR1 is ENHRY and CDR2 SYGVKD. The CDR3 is CAINGQPPYTGELFF. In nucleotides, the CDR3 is TGTGCCATCAACGGACAACCGCCATACACCGGGGAGCTGTTTTTT.

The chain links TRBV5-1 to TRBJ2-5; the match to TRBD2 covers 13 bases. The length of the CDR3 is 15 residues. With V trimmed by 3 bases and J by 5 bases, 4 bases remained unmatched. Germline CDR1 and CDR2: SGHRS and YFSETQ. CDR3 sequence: CASSWTSGGGETQYF. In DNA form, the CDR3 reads TGCGCCAGCAGCTGGACTAGCGGGGGAGGGGAGACCCAGTACTTC.